One T cell receptor (beta chain) is described in this entry. This entry comes from a study of cytomegalovirus exposure and HLA in healthy donors. The CDR3 is 14 residues long. Trimming took 6 bases from V and 2 from J, leaving 13 bases between them. CDR1 is ENHRY and CDR2 is SYGVKD in the germline V gene. Sequencing used immunoSEQ multiplex PCR; TCRdb keeps in-frame clones, though not all of them. Of over 150,000 clones in the sample, about 96% were seen once. Sequencing was done on a sample of PBMCs. The clonotype originates from a woman under 30 in good health and CMV-seronegative. This chain links TRBV10-3 with TRBJ1-1; D possibly corresponds to TRBD1 (5 bases). CDR3 in amino acids: CAIRAGGLNTEAFF. CDR3 nucleotide sequence: TGTGCCATCAGGGCGGGGGGATTAAACACTGAAGCTTTCTTT.